This TCR beta chain originates from a study of blood T cells in healthy people across ages (dated by TCRdb to the mid-2010s). Regarding the research as a whole: Template switching captured roughly one uniquely barcoded TCR beta cDNA molecule per two T cells in model experiments. To track age-related changes in TCR beta repertoire diversity, the study relied on deep sequencing normalized with unique cDNA molecular identifiers. Using the same blood draw, the study looked at two additional independent replicas of 1 million unique cDNA reads for two donors, one aged 18 to 30 and the other aged 80 or older. Donors were grouped into four age groups: young (average roughly 17 years), middle-aged (approximately 41), aged (about 59) and long-lived (over 80). To avoid experimental bias, donors of different ages were distributed randomly across sequencing lanes. Here is what the overall study found, with its caveats: Compared with the aged group, more naive CD4+ T cells, fewer expanded clones and increased TCR diversity were shown by the long-lived group, suggesting age selection. Because the CMV infection status of the donors was unknown, age-related changes in expanded clonotypes may potentially have been confounded. Because profiling used bulk unsorted PBMCs, naive and antigen-experienced compartments could not be compared conclusively. Estimates of total diversity from one million sequenced T cells were regarded as lower bounds and underestimates. Observed TCR beta diversity per million T cells fell roughly linearly with age, and a significant reduction was already apparent by age roughly 40. The percentage of naive T cells measured by flow cytometry correlated strongly with observed TCR beta diversity.

Preparation of the library involved 5' RACE. The run used an Illumina HiSeq 2500. A second PCR of roughly 6 to 11 cycles was run with a J-beta primer mix and a sample-barcoded 5' primer. A template-switch 5' adaptor carrying 12 random nucleotides introduced a unique molecular identifier onto each TCR beta cDNA molecule. At least 2.5 million CDR3-containing paired-end reads were obtained from each sample. First-strand cDNA synthesis was performed from all RNA using the Mint cDNA synthesis kit, with priming by a TRBC-specific oligonucleotide. All cDNA was treated with uracil-DNA glycosylase and then went through a first 18-cycle PCR with the universal primers M1SS and BC2_uni_R. As for how the authors treated the data: Normalization of each sample was performed by random selection of 1 million high-quality reads, each carrying a distinct molecular identifier. Instead of being binned into consensus sequences, reads that shared molecular identifiers were thrown out. CDR3 identification, clonotype clustering and error correction used MiTCR with a Q25 quality threshold and the strictest error-elimination algorithm. Lower-bound total TCR beta diversity was estimated with a nonparametric unseen species model using Euler transformation. The raw public reads went through TCRdb reprocessing: fastp at Q25, MiXCR clone calling, in-frame beta chains kept. CDR3 protein sequences are deduplicated, and each keeps its most common genes and DNA. TCRdb, not the original authors, processed these V and J calls. Counted in this sample were about 780,000 distinct CDR3 sequences; about 59% of them appeared once. The biggest ten clones account for about 30% of the sample.

The roughly 42 donors, aged about 6 to 95 years, were systemically healthy Caucasian individuals from Russia. Each donor gave around 9 milliliters of peripheral blood, collected into EDTA-treated Vacutainer tubes. Ficoll-Paque density-gradient centrifugation was used to isolate PBMCs, with at least 6.5 million obtained per sample. Total RNA, at least 5 micrograms per sample, was extracted from PBMCs with Trizol reagent. The percentages of naive CD45RAhigh/CD27high T cells were determined by flow cytometry on a PBMC aliquot from every donor. From cysteine to phenylalanine, the CDR3 is 15 amino acids long. Here the CDR3 DNA is all that survives: 45 bases in frame from base 1. From V the trimming removes 6 bases and from J it removes 2 bases, while the gene matches leave 8 bases of the junction unaccounted for. Reading the germline V gene (reference sequence) gives CDR1 DFQATT and CDR2 SNEGSKA. This clonotype appeared a few times. Its antigen is currently not known. No base quality values were provided; no much bigger clone lies one nucleotide off.

The specimen sequenced was blood. The sequence links TRBV20-1 to TRBJ2-3; 10 bases in the junction line up with TRBD1. This clonotype originated in a man aged 25-40 years in good health. The CDR3 protein: CSAPGDRGNTDTQYF. Here is the DNA: TGCAGTGCCCCAGGGGACAGGGGCAACACAGATACGCAGTATTTT.